A single sample gave rise to the 27 T cell receptor beta chains below, sequenced in a study of blood T cell repertoires in COVID-19. Data came from immunoSEQ multiplex PCR; TCRdb stores just in-frame clones and leaves some out. The table lists under 200,000 clones, around four fifths of them singletons. Source material: peripheral blood. The receptor source for this set is a man aged 40-55 years who had recovered from COVID-19.

V gene TRBV3-1 (or the pseudogene TRBV3-2) combines with J gene TRBJ2-2; D is ambiguous. The CDR3 loop spans 14 amino acids. The V end lost 0 bases, the J end lost 4 bases, and 6 bases lay between the germline ends. CDR1 is LGHDT and CDR2 is YNNKEL in the germline V gene (reference sequence). DNA of the CDR3: TGTGCCAGCAGCCAAGATTTGAGCACCGGGGAGCTGTTTTTT. The encoded protein is CASSQDLSTGELFF.

There are a few counts of this clone. The J gene is TRBJ2-5, the V gene TRBV19; 9 nucleotides line up with TRBD1. V trimming: 3 bases; J trimming: 1 base; junction bases outside the gene matches: 3. The CDR3 is made up of 15 amino acids. Germline assignment: CDR1 LNHDA and CDR2 SQIVND (reference sequence). Here the CDR3 reads CASSIGTGPQETQYF. The CDR3 bases are TGTGCCAGTAGTATCGGGACAGGGCCCCAAGAGACCCAGTACTTC.

The V call is TRBV5-6, the J call TRBJ1-5; D is unclear. V lost 0 bases, J lost 3 bases, and 13 bases lay in between. Germline values: CDR1 SGHDT, CDR2 YYEEEE. The CDR3 totals 16 residues. CDR3 protein: CASSLGLGRTNQPQHF. Written as DNA, the CDR3 is TGTGCCAGCAGCTTGGGCCTTGGGAGGACCAATCAGCCCCAGCATTTT.

The chain recombines TRBV18 with TRBJ2-6, with 7 bases identical to TRBD2. The trim removed 3 bases at V and 0 bases at J, leaving 5 bases unmatched. The CDR3 spans 17 residues. From germline, CDR1 is KGHSH and CDR2 LQKENI. This CDR3 reads CASSPLADLSGANVLTF. CDR3 sequence (DNA): TGTGCCAGCTCACCCCTAGCGGACCTCTCTGGGGCCAACGTCCTGACTTTC.

V gene TRBV6-5 combines with J gene TRBJ2-1; TRBD1 agrees at 8 bases. The CDR3 has 15 amino acids. Germline lookup yields CDR1 MNHEY and CDR2 SVGAGI. Germline trimming cut 2 bases from V and 3 bases from J; bases unmatched to any gene: 3. The CDR3 bases are TGTGCCAGCAGTTACGGGGGGACAGGCTACAATGAGCAGTTCTTC. This codes for CASSYGGTGYNEQFF.

Of note for this clone: Other DNA sequences of this sample code for an identical CDR3. The chain combines TRBV18 with TRBJ1-5; 8 nucleotides match TRBD1. Germline V gene sequence: CDR1 KGHSH, CDR2 LQKENI. The CDR3 sequence is 14 residues long. V gave up 4 bases and J gave up 5 bases; unmatched junction bases: 4. The chain's CDR3 is CASSLGQGYQPQHF. The CDR3, as DNA: TGTGCCAGCTCACTCGGACAGGGTTATCAGCCCCAGCATTTT. Together with reference TRBV18 and TRBJ1-5, the CDR3 gives the full variable domain: NAGVMQNPRHLVRRRGQEARLRCSPMKGHSHVYWYRQLPEEGLKFMVYLQKENIIDESGMPKERFSAEFPKEGPSILRIQQVVRGDSAAYFCASSLGQGYQPQHFGDGTRLSIL.

This rearrangement joins TRBV29-1 to TRBJ2-5; D may be TRBD1 (5 bases). The V end lost 8 bases, the J end lost 7 bases, and 17 bases lay between the germline ends. The CDR3 covers 12 residues. Germline-derived CDR1 and CDR2 are SQVTM and ANQGSEA. CDR3: CSWGQGDVTQYF. In DNA, the CDR3 is TGCAGCTGGGGCCAGGGCGATGTGACCCAGTACTTC.

For this clone: Other DNA sequences from this sample encode an identical CDR3 as well. This sequence joins TRBV6-5 and TRBJ1-3; tentatively, D is TRBD1 (6 bases). This CDR3 has 13 amino acids. In germline, CDR1 is MNHEY, CDR2 SVGAGI. Trimming pared 6 bases from V and 0 bases from J, leaving 6 bases between. CDR3 DNA: TGTGCCAGCAGGACAGGCTCTGGAAACACCATATATTTT. It is translated as CASRTGSGNTIYF.

This clone was picked up a small number of times. The rearrangement uses TRBV28 and TRBJ2-7; 7 bases are shared with TRBD2. Trimming removed 5 bases from V and 5 bases from J; junction bases left unmatched: 6. Germline-derived CDR1 and CDR2 are MDHEN and SYDVKM. There are 13 residues in the CDR3. As DNA, the CDR3 is TGTGCCAGCAGTGGGAGGGCCAAGGACGAGCAGTACTTC. It translates to CASSGRAKDEQYF.

The gene calls are TRBV6-5 and TRBJ1-6, with TRBD1 matching 7 bases. The CDR3 totals 15 residues. V shed 7 bases and J 8 bases; nucleotides not matched to a gene: 11. The germline gives CDR1 MNHEY, CDR2 SVGAGI. CDR3 residues: CASTPGTAKDSPLHF. As DNA, the CDR3 is TGTGCCAGCACTCCGGGGACAGCGAAGGATTCACCCCTCCACTTT.

This chain connects TRBV7-2 to TRBJ2-5, with TRBD1 matching over 11 bases. From germline, CDR1 is SGHTA and CDR2 FQGNSA. This CDR3 region has 15 residues. After removal of 5 bases from V and 7 bases from J, the junction contained 9 bases not matched to a gene. In DNA form, the CDR3 reads TGTGCCAGCAGCCCTAGGACAGGGGGCGCAGGGACCCAGTACTTC. Protein: CASSPRTGGAGTQYF. Full variable domain (outside the CDR3, taken from reference TRBV7-2 and TRBJ2-5): GAGVSQSPSNKVTEKGKDVELRCDPISGHTALYWYRQSLGQGLEFLIYFQGNSAPDKSGLPSDRFSAERTGGSVSTLTIQRTQQEDSAVYLCASSPRTGGAGTQYFGPGTRLLVL.

The chain uses TRBV11-1 and TRBJ1-1; D is unclear. The V gene's germline CDR1 is SGHAT and CDR2 FQDESV (reference sequence). The CDR3 spans 14 residues. Between the trimmed V and J ends, which lost 1 base and 1 base, there was a span of 7 bases. The CDR3 here is CASSLDGGNTEAFF. The DNA for the CDR3 is TGTGCCAGCAGCTTAGATGGCGGGAACACTGAAGCTTTCTTT.

Written as DNA, the CDR3 is TGTGCCAGCAGTGCCAGACAGGGCTCTAACTATGGCTACACCTTC. Translating it yields CASSARQGSNYGYTF. The chain combines TRBV2 with TRBJ1-2, with 7 bases identical to TRBD1. Germline CDR1 is SNHLY and CDR2 is FYNNEI. The J segment lost 0 bases and the V segment lost 4 bases, leaving 5 bases of the junction unmatched. There are 15 residues in the CDR3.

This chain connects TRBV19 to TRBJ2-1, with TRBD2 identical over 8 bases. The CDR3 contains 13 residues. V shed 3 bases, J shed 10 bases, and the junction held 5 bases outside the gene matches. Germline-derived CDR1 and CDR2 are LNHDA and SQIVND (reference sequence). Written as DNA, the CDR3 is TGTGCCAGTAGTATTGATAGCGGGGCGGAGCAGTTCTTC. Translation gives CASSIDSGAEQFF.

V is TRBV11-3 and J is TRBJ2-7, with unresolved D. Trimming left V 6 bases short and J 3 bases short, with 12 bases between. This CDR3 is 13 amino acids long. The germline V gene encodes CDR1 SGHNT and CDR2 YENEEA. CDR3 DNA: TGTGCCAGCAGAGGCCCGCCGGGCTACGAGCAGTACTTC. Its protein product is CASRGPPGYEQYF. The full variable domain, rest sourced from reference TRBV11-3 and TRBJ2-7, is EAGVVQSPRYKIIEKKQPVAFWCNPISGHNTLYWYLQNLGQGPELLIRYENEEAVDDSQLPKDRFSAERLKGVDSTLKIQPAELGDSAVYLCASRGPPGYEQYFGPGTRLTVT.

The chain links TRBV10-3 to TRBJ2-5, with 11 bases aligning to TRBD1. The germline V gene has CDR1 ENHRY and CDR2 SYGVKD. V lost 0 bases, J lost 5 bases, and 20 bases stayed unmatched. The CDR3 covers 21 residues. CDR3 nucleotides: TGTGCCATCAGTGAGTCGATGGGACAGGGGGAAGTAACGGTAGAGATTGAGACCCAGTACTTC. Translated: CAISESMGQGEVTVEIETQYF.

For the CDR3, the DNA is TGTGCCAGCGAGGGAGCGGGTGAGCAGTTCTTC. This gives the protein CASEGAGEQFF. The chain uses TRBV27 and TRBJ2-1, with D maybe TRBD2 (6 bases). Germline V lookup: CDR1 MNHEY, CDR2 SMNVEV (reference sequence). Between the trimmed V and J ends, which lost 8 bases and 9 bases, there was a span of 11 bases. The CDR3 loop spans 11 amino acids.

This chain uses TRBV4-3 with TRBJ1-1, with 9 bases aligning to TRBD1. The CDR3 length is 14 residues. CDR1 and CDR2 from the germline V gene are LGHNA and YSLEER. Germline trimming cut 0 bases from V and 10 bases from J; bases unmatched to any gene: 6. CDR3 bases: TGCGCCAGCAGCCAAGAAGACAGGGGGTTTGGAGCTTTCTTT. Translated, it gives CASSQEDRGFGAFF.

In its sample, this clone was seen a few times. This chain joins TRBV12-5 and TRBJ2-1; D gene ambiguous. CDR1 and CDR2 (germline): LGHNT, FRNRAP. The CDR3 covers 12 residues. CDR3 sequence reads: CATSRDYNEQFF. As DNA, the CDR3 is TGTGCGACTTCTAGAGACTACAATGAGCAGTTCTTC.

The V gene is TRBV28, the J gene TRBJ2-1; tentative D call: TRBD1 (6 bases). Germline values: CDR1 MDHEN, CDR2 SYDVKM. V was pared by 4 bases and J by 12 bases, with 7 bases between. The CDR3 is 10 amino acids. This CDR3 reads CASSSRGQFF. Written as DNA, the CDR3 is TGTGCCAGCAGTTCCAGGGGGCAGTTCTTC.

The chain uses TRBV12-3 or TRBV12-4 and TRBJ1-5, with D unresolved. There are 13 residues in the CDR3. V gave up 2 bases and J gave up 2 bases, with 4 bases separating them. CDR3 region: CASSLPGNQPQHF. The DNA for the CDR3 is TGTGCCAGCAGTTTACCCGGCAATCAGCCCCAGCATTTT.

The chain links TRBV4-2 to TRBJ2-4; 16 bases are a match to TRBD2. The V segment lost 1 base and the J segment 0 bases; nucleotides outside the gene matches: 6. This CDR3 has 20 residues. The germline V gene encodes CDR1 LGHNA and CDR2 YNFKEQ. The CDR3 sequence is CASSQAGLAGGTLAKNIQYF. The CDR3 nucleotides read TGTGCCAGCAGCCAAGCGGGACTAGCGGGGGGGACCCTAGCCAAAAACATTCAGTACTTC.

The chain employs TRBV15 and TRBJ2-1; TRBD2 is a possible D gene (6 bases). CDR1 is LNHNV, CDR2 YYDKDF, per germline (reference sequence). The CDR3 spans 16 residues. V lost 1 base and J lost 9, with 19 bases in between. The CDR3 reads CATSRVLTSGLVEQFF. CDR3 DNA sequence: TGTGCCACCAGCAGAGTCCTGACCAGCGGGTTGGTTGAGCAGTTCTTC.

The chain joins TRBV3-1 (or the pseudogene TRBV3-2) to TRBJ2-7; TRBD2 agrees at 15 bases. Germline CDR1 is LGHDT and CDR2 is YNNKEL (reference sequence). The CDR3 loop spans 19 amino acids. V gave up 1 base and J gave up 0 bases; unmatched junction bases: 7. The CDR3 coding sequence is TGTGCCAGCAGCCAAGCCACGAGGGGACTAGCGGGGGGCTCCTACGAGCAGTACTTC. Protein: CASSQATRGLAGGSYEQYF.

This clone was counted once. The chain recombines TRBV7-2 with TRBJ1-2; D uncertain. Trimming removed 2 bases from V and 3 bases from J, with 7 bases in between. This CDR3 is 13 amino acids long. Germline V gene lookup returns CDR1 SGHTA and CDR2 FQGNSA. CDR3: CASSLNGDYGYTF. The CDR3 DNA reads as TGTGCCAGCAGCTTAAACGGAGACTATGGCTACACCTTC.

The chain combines TRBV2 with TRBJ1-5; D gene uncertain. Germline V gives CDR1 SNHLY, CDR2 FYNNEI. Trimming removed 7 bases at V and 6 bases at J, with 13 bases between. This CDR3 has 13 amino acids. The CDR3 coding sequence is TGTGCCAGCATCCGGAGCGTTGGTCAGCCCCAGCATTTT. Residues: CASIRSVGQPQHF.

This clone was found a few times. The rearrangement uses TRBV7-2 and TRBJ2-7, with 9 nucleotides matching TRBD2. J lost 5 bases, V lost 3 bases, and 2 bases had no gene match. The CDR3 length is 13 residues. Per germline, CDR1 SGHTA and CDR2 FQGNSA. The CDR3 is CASSFSSGNEQYF. The CDR3 DNA follows: TGTGCCAGCAGCTTCTCTAGCGGGAACGAGCAGTACTTC.